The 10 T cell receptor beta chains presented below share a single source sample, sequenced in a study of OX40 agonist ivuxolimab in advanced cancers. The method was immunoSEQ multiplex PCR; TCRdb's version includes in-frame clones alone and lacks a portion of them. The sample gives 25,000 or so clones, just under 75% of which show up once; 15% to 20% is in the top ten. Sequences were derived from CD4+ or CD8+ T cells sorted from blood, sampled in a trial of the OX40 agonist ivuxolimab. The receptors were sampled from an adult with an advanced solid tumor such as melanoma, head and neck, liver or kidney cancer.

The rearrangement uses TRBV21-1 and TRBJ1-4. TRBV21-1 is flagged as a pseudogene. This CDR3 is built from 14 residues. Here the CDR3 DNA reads TGTGCCAGCAGCAAAGAACCCTATAATGAAAAACTGTTTTTT. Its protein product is CASSKEPYNEKLFF.

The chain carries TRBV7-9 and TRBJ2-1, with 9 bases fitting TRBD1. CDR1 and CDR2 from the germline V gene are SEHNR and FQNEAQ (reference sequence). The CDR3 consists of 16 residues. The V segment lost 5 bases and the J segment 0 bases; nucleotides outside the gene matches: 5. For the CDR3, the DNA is TGTGCCAGCAGCCCGAGGACAGGGGACTCCTACAATGAGCAGTTCTTC. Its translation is CASSPRTGDSYNEQFF.

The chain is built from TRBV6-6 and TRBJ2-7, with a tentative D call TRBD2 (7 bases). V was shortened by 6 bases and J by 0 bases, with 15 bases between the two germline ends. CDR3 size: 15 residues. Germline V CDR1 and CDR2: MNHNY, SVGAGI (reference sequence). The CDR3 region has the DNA TGTGCCAGCAGCTCGGGGGGCCGGGGCTCCTACGAGCAGTACTTC. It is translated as CASSSGGRGSYEQYF.

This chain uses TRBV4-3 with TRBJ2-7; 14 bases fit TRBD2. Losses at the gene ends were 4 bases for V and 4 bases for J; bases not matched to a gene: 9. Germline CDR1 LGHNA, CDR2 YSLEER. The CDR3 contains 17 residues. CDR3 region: CASSRGLAGGQIYEQYF. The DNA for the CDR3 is TGCGCCAGCAGCCGCGGACTAGCGGGGGGTCAGATTTACGAGCAGTACTTC.

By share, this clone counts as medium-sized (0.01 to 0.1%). The CDR3 DNA follows: TGTGCCAGCACTGAGGAGGTGGGGGCAGACGAGCAGTACTTC. The encoded protein is CASTEEVGADEQYF. This chain connects TRBV2 to TRBJ2-7; D is perhaps TRBD1 (6 bases). CDR3 length: 14 amino acids. V lost 7 bases and J 5 bases, leaving 18 bases between the germline ends. From germline, CDR1 is SNHLY and CDR2 FYNNEI.

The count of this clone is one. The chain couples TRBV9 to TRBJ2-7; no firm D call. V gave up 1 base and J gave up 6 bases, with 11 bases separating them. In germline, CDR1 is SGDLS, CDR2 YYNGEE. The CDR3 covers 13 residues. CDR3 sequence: CASSVWTVGEQYF. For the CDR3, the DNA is TGTGCCAGCAGCGTATGGACGGTGGGCGAGCAGTACTTC.

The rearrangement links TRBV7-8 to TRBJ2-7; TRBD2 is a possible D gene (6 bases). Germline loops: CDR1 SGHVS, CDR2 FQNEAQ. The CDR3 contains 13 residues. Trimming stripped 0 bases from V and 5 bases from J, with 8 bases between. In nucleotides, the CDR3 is TGTGCCAGCAGCTTAGCGGAGGGAAACGAGCAGTACTTC. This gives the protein CASSLAEGNEQYF.

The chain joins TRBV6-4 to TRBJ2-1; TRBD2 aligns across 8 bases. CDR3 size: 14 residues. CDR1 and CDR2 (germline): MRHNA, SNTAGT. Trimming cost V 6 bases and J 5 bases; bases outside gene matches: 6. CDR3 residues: CASRIGGGNNEQFF. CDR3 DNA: TGTGCCAGCAGAATCGGCGGGGGGAACAATGAGCAGTTCTTC.

CDR3 loop: CASREGDRSHEQYF. For the CDR3, the DNA is TGTGCCAGCAGAGAAGGCGACCGATCCCACGAGCAGTACTTC. V and J are TRBV7-9 and TRBJ2-7, with D unclear. The CDR3 totals 14 residues. V lost 6 bases to trimming and J lost 5 bases, with 17 bases between them. Germline loops: CDR1 SEHNR, CDR2 FQNEAQ (reference sequence).

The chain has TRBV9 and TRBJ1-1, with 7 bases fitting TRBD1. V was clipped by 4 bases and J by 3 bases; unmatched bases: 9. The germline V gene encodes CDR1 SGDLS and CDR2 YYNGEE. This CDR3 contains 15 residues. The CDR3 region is CASSPDGQAYTEAFF. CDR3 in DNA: TGTGCCAGCAGCCCGGACGGACAGGCATACACTGAAGCTTTCTTT.